These 8 T cell receptor beta chains originate from one sample sequenced in a study of radiation and T cells in renal cell carcinoma. Measured with immunoSEQ multiplex PCR; TCRdb has only the in-frame clones, and not every one. The sample has approximately 120,000 clones; roughly 85% are singletons. As for time point: baseline pretreatment blood. Treatment specified: 15 Gy SBRT to primary tumor, nephrectomy 4 weeks later. This material consisted of blood, taken from a patient whose treatment included radiotherapy and nephrectomy. These TCRs come from a woman aged 55-69 years with renal cell carcinoma.

A few counts support this clone. The chain joins TRBV4-1 to TRBJ1-5, with a weak D call TRBD1 (6 bases). Germline V gives CDR1 MGHRA, CDR2 YSYEKL. V dropped 0 bases and J dropped 9 bases, with 15 bases sitting between them. The CDR3 sequence is 15 residues long. The CDR3: CASSQDQQGLWPQHF. Written as DNA, the CDR3 is TGCGCCAGCAGCCAAGACCAACAGGGCCTGTGGCCCCAGCATTTT.

The CDR3 sequence: CASSLADPMSNEQFF. CDR3 nucleotides: TGTGCCAGCAGCTTAGCGGACCCTATGAGCAATGAGCAGTTCTTC. The V and J genes are TRBV7-2 and TRBJ2-1; D is unclear. Trimming cost V 0 bases and J 6 bases, with 12 bases left between them. The CDR3 sequence is 15 residues long. From germline, CDR1 is SGHTA and CDR2 FQGNSA.

The sample holds many counts of this clone. J is TRBJ2-7 and V is TRBV11-2; D unresolved. Germline V gives CDR1 SGHAT, CDR2 FQNNGV. V lost 5 bases and J lost 9, with 8 bases in between. The CDR3 extends over 10 amino acids. The CDR3 bases are TGTGCCAGCAGCCTCAGTCGGCAGTACTTC. Translated, it gives CASSLSRQYF.

The chain links TRBV9 to TRBJ1-1; 7 bases match TRBD1. The germline CDR1 and CDR2 sequences are SGDLS and YYNGEE. The CDR3 is made up of 15 amino acids. Trimming at V came to 3 bases and at J to 0 bases, leaving 5 bases not matched to a gene. For the CDR3, the DNA is TGTGCCAGCAGCGCTATAGGGGGCCTGAACACTGAAGCTTTCTTT. Translation gives CASSAIGGLNTEAFF.

This chain uses TRBV5-1 with TRBJ2-3; weak D call: TRBD2 (5 bases). Germline CDR1 and CDR2: SGHRS and YFSETQ. V lost 3 bases and J 1 base, leaving 9 bases between the germline ends. This CDR3 spans 14 amino acids. CDR3 protein: CASSSTGGTDTQYF. CDR3 coding DNA: TGCGCCAGCAGCTCAACCGGGGGCACAGATACGCAGTATTTT.

The chain combines TRBV6-1 with TRBJ1-1, with D unresolved. Looked up from germline, CDR1 is MNHNS and CDR2 is SASEGT. The CDR3 has 13 amino acids. The germline V and J ends were trimmed by 4 bases and 3 bases, with 9 bases remaining between them. This CDR3 reads CASSAQVDTEAFF. CDR3 bases: TGTGCCAGCAGTGCCCAAGTAGACACTGAAGCTTTCTTT.

This chain connects TRBV19 to TRBJ2-4, with D possibly being TRBD2 (7 bases). V was cut by 6 bases and J by 6 bases, with 15 bases left in between. This CDR3 contains 14 residues. Germline V gene sequence: CDR1 LNHDA, CDR2 SQIVND (reference sequence). CDR3 bases: TGTGCCAGTAGGGACGAGGGGGGGATAAACATTCAGTACTTC. Translated: CASRDEGGINIQYF. Full variable domain (remainder filled in from reference TRBV19 and TRBJ2-4): DGGITQSPKYLFRKEGQNVTLSCEQNLNHDAMYWYRQDPGQGLRLIYYSQIVNDFQKGDIAEGYSVSREKKESFPLTVTSAQKNPTAFYLCASRDEGGINIQYFGAGTRLSVL.

The chain recombines TRBV7-9 with TRBJ2-3; possibly TRBD1 for D (5 bases). Trimming cost V 1 base and J 2 bases, with 16 bases left between them. Germline loops: CDR1 SEHNR, CDR2 FQNEAQ (reference sequence). This CDR3 is built from 17 residues. The CDR3 reads CASSLVTGHAYTDTQYF. CDR3 nucleotide sequence: TGTGCCAGCAGCTTAGTCACCGGACACGCTTACACAGATACGCAGTATTTT.